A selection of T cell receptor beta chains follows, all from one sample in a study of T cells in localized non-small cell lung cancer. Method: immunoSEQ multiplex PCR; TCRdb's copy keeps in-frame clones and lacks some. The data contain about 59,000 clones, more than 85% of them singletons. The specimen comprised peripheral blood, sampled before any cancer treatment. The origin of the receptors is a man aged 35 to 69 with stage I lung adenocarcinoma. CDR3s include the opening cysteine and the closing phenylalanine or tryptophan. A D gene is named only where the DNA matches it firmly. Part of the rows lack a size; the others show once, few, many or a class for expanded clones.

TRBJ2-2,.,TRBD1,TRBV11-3,CASSLGGTVGELFF,TGTGCCAGCAGCTTAGGTGGGACAGTCGGGGAGCTGTTTTTT
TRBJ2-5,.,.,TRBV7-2,CASSRLQGGETQYF,TGTGCCAGCAGCCGATTACAGGGCGGGGAGACCCAGTACTTC
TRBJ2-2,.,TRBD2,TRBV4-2,CASSLPRPPSGNTGELFF,TGTGCCAGCAGCCTCCCCCGGCCTCCTAGCGGGAACACCGGGGAGCTGTTTTTT
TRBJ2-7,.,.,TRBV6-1,CASTEGLGSPEWQYF,TGTGCCAGCACCGAAGGCCTGGGGTCCCCTGAGTGGCAGTACTTC
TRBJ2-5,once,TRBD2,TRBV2,CASSVAGVETQYF,TGTGCCAGCAGTGTAGCGGGAGTTGAGACCCAGTACTTC
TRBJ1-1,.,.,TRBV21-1,CARIPNRFGNTEAFF,TGTGCCAGGATCCCTAACAGGTTTGGGAACACTGAAGCTTTCTTT
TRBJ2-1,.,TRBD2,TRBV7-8,CALFVGVWGLPIGNEQFF,TGTGCCTTGTTCGTGGGCGTCTGGGGACTACCTATTGGCAATGAGCAGTTCTTC
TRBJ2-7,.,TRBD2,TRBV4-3,CASSQDRAPWLPSGLSSYEQYF,TGCGCCAGCAGCCAAGATAGGGCCCCATGGCTGCCTAGCGGCCTAAGCTCCTACGAGCAGTACTTC
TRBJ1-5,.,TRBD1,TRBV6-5,CASRPTGLDNQPQHF,TGTGCCAGCAGACCGACAGGGCTGGACAATCAGCCCCAGCATTTT
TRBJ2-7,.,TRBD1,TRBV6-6,CASSTGLTGGTYEQYF,TGTGCCAGCAGTACGGGACTGACAGGGGGGACCTACGAGCAGTACTTC
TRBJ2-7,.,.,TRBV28,CASNRGATGEQYF,TGTGCCAGCAACCGCGGGGCTACAGGCGAGCAGTACTTC
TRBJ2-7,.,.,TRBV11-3,CASSEGSEDYEQYF,TGTGCCAGCAGTGAAGGGTCAGAGGACTACGAGCAGTACTTC
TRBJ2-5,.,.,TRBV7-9,CATLVGAQETQYF,TGTGCCACACTAGTGGGTGCTCAAGAGACCCAGTACTTC
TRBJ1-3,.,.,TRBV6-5,CASFNGNTIYF,TGTGCCAGCTTCAATGGAAACACCATATATTTT